Listed below are T cell receptor beta chains from one sample, sequenced in a study of metastatic and nonmetastatic thyroid tumors. TCRdb re-called the PCR reads via MiXCR. The sample has under 20,000 clones; 16% are singletons. The sequenced sample consisted of blood. These receptors originate from a male donor with papillary thyroid cancer or a benign thyroid nodule (not recorded which). Some clones in this sample may be carry-over from other donors' samples. Both conserved end residues are part of each CDR3. The D gene is left open where the match is weak. Clone size is not always given. Where it is, it says once, few, many or a class for expanded clones.

j_gene,abundance,v_gene,d_gene,CDR3nt,CDR3aa
TRBJ2-7,many,TRBV5-4,NA,TGTGCCAGCAGCTTGAGGGCGGGACAGAAAGCGACCTACGAGCAGTACTTC,CASSLRAGQKATYEQYF
TRBJ1-4,NA,TRBV6-1,NA,TGTGCCAGCAGAGACTGGGGAGCAACTAATGAAAAACTGTTTTTT,CASRDWGATNEKLFF
TRBJ2-7,many,TRBV19,NA,TGTGCCAGTAGTATCCAACCGGGACACCCCTACGAGCAGTACTTC,CASSIQPGHPYEQYF
TRBJ2-2,many,TRBV29-1,NA,TGCAGCGTTGAAGATCTTCGGGGAAGCGCCTCGGGCACCGGGGAGCTGTTTTTT,CSVEDLRGSASGTGELFF
TRBJ1-1,medium-sized,TRBV6-2/TRBV6-3,NA,TGTGCCAGCAGCCGGGACGGTGAAGCTTTCTTT,CASSRDGEAFF
TRBJ2-3,many,TRBV10-2,NA,TGCGCCAGCAGTGCTAGCAGACGCACAGATACGCAGTATTTT,CASSASRRTDTQYF
TRBJ1-5,many,TRBV7-8,NA,TGTGCCAGCAGCTTAGTAGGAGGCCGCAATCAGCCCCAGCATTTT,CASSLVGGRNQPQHF
TRBJ1-2,many,TRBV28,NA,TGTGCCAGCAGCGTCACTAACTATGGCTACACCTTC,CASSVTNYGYTF
TRBJ2-1,many,TRBV18,NA,TGTGCCAGCTCACACTCCCTGGGGGGCCAAGACAATGAGCAGTTCTTC,CASSHSLGGQDNEQFF
TRBJ1-5,NA,TRBV20-1,TRBD1,TGCAGTGCCCGGACAGGAGATCAGCCCCAGCATTTT,CSARTGDQPQHF
TRBJ1-1,many,TRBV10-3,NA,TGTGCCATCAGGAAGACAGTGAACACTGAAGCTTTCTTT,CAIRKTVNTEAFF
TRBJ2-7,many,TRBV14,TRBD1,TGTGCCAGCAGCCGGGACAGTCAGGGGTTTTGGGAGCAGTACTTC,CASSRDSQGFWEQYF
TRBJ2-7,many,TRBV20-1,NA,TGCAGTGCTAGAGGCAACCGGGACTACGAGCAGTACTTC,CSARGNRDYEQYF
TRBJ1-3,many,TRBV24-1,NA,TGTGCCACCAGTGCGGGACCCTCCTCTGGAAACACCATATATTTT,CATSAGPSSGNTIYF
TRBJ2-2,many,TRBV6-4,TRBD1,TGTGCCAGCAGCCGGACAGGGGACGCCGGGGAGCTGTTTTTT,CASSRTGDAGELFF
TRBJ2-7,medium-sized,TRBV4-3,NA,TGCGCCAGCAGCCAAGACTGGACTGCCCCCTACGAGCAGTACTTC,CASSQDWTAPYEQYF
TRBJ2-7,many,TRBV28,NA,TGTGCCTCCCAAGGGGGGGCTCCCTACGAGCAGTACTTC,CASQGGAPYEQYF
TRBJ2-7,many,TRBV28,NA,TGTGCCAGCAAGTGGGCCGTCCGGTCTTTCTACGAGCAGTACTTC,CASKWAVRSFYEQYF
TRBJ1-1,NA,TRBV11-2,NA,TGTGCCAGCAGCTTGGGAGGGCCAGGGGCGAACACTGAAGCTTTCTTT,CASSLGGPGANTEAFF
TRBJ2-3,NA,TRBV20-1,TRBD1,TGCAGTGCTATTCAGGGGGCCTGGACAGATACGCAGTATTTT,CSAIQGAWTDTQYF
TRBJ2-1,NA,TRBV20-1,TRBD2,TGCAGTGCTAGGCCTAGCGGGAGTTGGGAGCAGTTCTTC,CSARPSGSWEQFF
TRBJ2-3,many,TRBV11-1,TRBD1,TGTGCCAGCACCCCTGGGCAGGGGGTTTCAGATACGCAGTATTTT,CASTPGQGVSDTQYF
TRBJ1-2,many,TRBV18,TRBD1,TGTGCCAGCTCACCGGACAGGGGGCATGGCTACACCTTC,CASSPDRGHGYTF
TRBJ2-7,NA,TRBV6-2/TRBV6-3,NA,TGTGCCAGCATGGGGGCGACAGTTAGCTCCTACGAGCAGTACTTC,CASMGATVSSYEQYF
TRBJ2-7,NA,TRBV20-1,TRBD1,TGCAGTGCTTCCCAACCGGGACAGGGGACTAACGAGCAGTACTTC,CSASQPGQGTNEQYF
TRBJ1-1,many,TRBV20-1,NA,TGCAGTGCTAGAGATATTGACAGGAACACTGAAGCTTTCTTT,CSARDIDRNTEAFF
TRBJ1-5,NA,TRBV20-1,NA,TGCAGTGCTAGCAAAGGGAGCAATCAGCCCCAGCATTTT,CSASKGSNQPQHF
TRBJ2-7,many,TRBV6-5,NA,TGTGCCAGCAGTTACTCGATTTGGGCCCTCTCGCCGGCCGAGCAGTACTTC,CASSYSIWALSPAEQYF
TRBJ2-1,many,TRBV4-1,TRBD2,TGCGCCAGCAGCCAAGATACTAGCGGCTACACCTCTGAGCAGTTCTTC,CASSQDTSGYTSEQFF
TRBJ1-5,many,TRBV20-1,NA,TGCAGTGCCATCCCTCCCGGTGGGCCCCAGCATTTT,CSAIPPGGPQHF
TRBJ1-4,many,TRBV5-1,NA,TGCGCCAGCAGAGCCTCCCCGCAGGCAACTAATGAAAAACTGTTTTTT,CASRASPQATNEKLFF
TRBJ1-5,many,TRBV6-1,NA,TGTGCCAGCAGTGAATACTGGGGCAATCAGCCCCAGCATTTT,CASSEYWGNQPQHF
TRBJ2-2,many,TRBV3-1,NA,TGTGCCAGCAGCCAAGTCGTAGCGGAGATTCAGAACACCGGGGAGCTGTTTTTT,CASSQVVAEIQNTGELFF
TRBJ2-7,medium-sized,TRBV20-1,TRBD2,TGCAGTGCTATGGGACTAGCGGGAATCTACGAGCAGTACTTC,CSAMGLAGIYEQYF
TRBJ2-7,many,TRBV6-2/TRBV6-3,TRBD2,TGTGCCAGCAGTTACGGGACTAGCGGGAATTACGAGCAGTACTTC,CASSYGTSGNYEQYF
TRBJ2-7,many,TRBV27,NA,TGTGCCAGCAGTTTGACGGGAAACGAGCAGTACTTC,CASSLTGNEQYF
TRBJ2-7,many,TRBV3-1,TRBD1,TGTGCCAGCAGCCCCCGACAGGGCATGATAGGCTACGAGCAGTACTTC,CASSPRQGMIGYEQYF
TRBJ2-2,many,TRBV10-3,TRBD2,TGTGCCATCAGTGTGGGACTAGCGACCACCGGGGAGCTGTTTTTT,CAISVGLATTGELFF
TRBJ1-1,medium-sized,TRBV11-2,NA,TGTGCCAGCAGCTCCGGACCCTCTCGGGCTGAAGCTTTCTTT,CASSSGPSRAEAFF
TRBJ2-6,few,TRBV28,TRBD1,TGTGCCAGCAGTAACTACGGACAGGGACCCACTGGGGCCAACGTCCTGACTTTC,CASSNYGQGPTGANVLTF
TRBJ2-1,many,TRBV4-2,TRBD2,TGTGCCAGCAGCCAAGATCGGACTAGCGGGAGAGTGGACAATGAGCAGTTCTTC,CASSQDRTSGRVDNEQFF
TRBJ2-5,many,TRBV27,TRBD1,TGTGCCAGCAGTTTATCCCACCGACAGGGGTTGCAAGAGACCCAGTACTTC,CASSLSHRQGLQETQYF
TRBJ2-7,many,TRBV6-1,TRBD1,TGTGCCAGCAGTCGGGACAGGGTACAGGGCGAGCAGTACTTC,CASSRDRVQGEQYF
TRBJ2-7,NA,TRBV6-5,NA,TGTGCCAGCAGTTCGTTTTACGAGGGGAGACGCTACGAGCAGTACTTC,CASSSFYEGRRYEQYF
TRBJ1-5,many,TRBV28,TRBD1,TGTGCCAGCAGTTCAGAGGTGGGACAGCCTGATCAGCCCCAGCATTTT,CASSSEVGQPDQPQHF
TRBJ1-4,few,TRBV6-5,NA,TGTGCCAGCAGTTACTCTATGGGTCGGACTAATGAAAAACTGTTTTTT,CASSYSMGRTNEKLFF
TRBJ1-3,many,TRBV15,TRBD1,TGTGCCACCAGCGAACAGGGGGGAAACACCATATATTTT,CATSEQGGNTIYF
TRBJ2-7,many,TRBV5-6,NA,TGTGCCAGCAGCTTGGGGGCCGGGGGCGAGCAGTACTTC,CASSLGAGGEQYF
TRBJ2-3,few,TRBV12-3/TRBV12-4,NA,TGTGCCAGCAGTTTAGGTCAAGGAGAGGGCACAGATACGCAGTATTTT,CASSLGQGEGTDTQYF
TRBJ2-5,many,TRBV12-3/TRBV12-4,TRBD2,TGTGCCAGCAGTTTTCCCTCTAGCGGGGCCTTGAAGACCCAGTACTTC,CASSFPSSGALKTQYF